This T cell receptor beta chain was sequenced during a study of T-cell reconstitution after alpha-beta-depleted transplantation in children. Study-level findings and limits: Newly produced T cells mostly provided counts and TCRbeta diversity after one year, as hyperexpanded clones declined. Several patients had high TCRbeta diversity at day 60; it came from surviving recipient T cells and thymic progenitors. Expanded clones from the graft, numbering several hundred, reportedly supplied alpha-beta T cells about two months after transplant.

This clonotype was seen more than once but under ten times. Its antigen is unidentified. Unique molecular identifiers were used to barcode this TCRbeta library. TCRdb itself ran the PCR reads through MiXCR, one entry per CDR3 protein. The data contain hundreds of thousands of distinct CDR3 sequences, around 14% of them singletons. The length of the CDR3 is 12 residues. Germline V gives CDR1 SQVTM, CDR2 ANQGSEA. Trimming pared 4 bases from V and 1 base from J, leaving 7 bases between. V gene TRBV29-1 combines with J gene TRBJ1-2, with D uncertain. Sequenced material: PBMCs, taken before TCRalphabeta/CD19-depleted stem cell transplant. The sequence derives from a girl aged 2 to 9 with congenital amegakaryocytic thrombocytopenia, due to receive a stem cell transplant. The CDR3 DNA reads as TGCAGCGTTGCCGGGCTTAACTATGGCTACACCTTC. This gives the protein CSVAGLNYGYTF.